This T cell receptor (beta chain) was sequenced for a study of OX40 agonist ivuxolimab in advanced cancers. Study-wide background: Eligibility admitted prior anti-PD-1, anti-PD-L1 or anti-CTLA-4 therapy; roughly 39% had some.

Study-level findings and limits: CD8+ T cells showed, on average, more clonal expansion than CD4+ cells.

TCRdb's table, derived via immunoSEQ multiplex PCR, lists solely in-frame clones and lacks some. In the table there are 75,000 to 95,000 clones, 70% to 90% of which are singletons. Of note for this clone: The target antigen is unknown.

The sequence came from an adult with an advanced solid tumor such as melanoma, head and neck, liver or kidney cancer. The input for sequencing was CD4+ or CD8+ T cells sorted from blood, taken in a trial of the OX40 agonist ivuxolimab.

The CDR3 loop reads CASLDRANQPQHF. CDR3 in DNA: TGTGCCAGCCTTGACCGGGCCAATCAGCCCCAGCATTTT. The chain recombines TRBV28 with TRBJ1-5; D is undetermined. CDR1 and CDR2 (germline): MDHEN, SYDVKM. The V and J ends lost 8 bases and 3 bases respectively, with 11 bases between them. The CDR3 is 13 residues long.